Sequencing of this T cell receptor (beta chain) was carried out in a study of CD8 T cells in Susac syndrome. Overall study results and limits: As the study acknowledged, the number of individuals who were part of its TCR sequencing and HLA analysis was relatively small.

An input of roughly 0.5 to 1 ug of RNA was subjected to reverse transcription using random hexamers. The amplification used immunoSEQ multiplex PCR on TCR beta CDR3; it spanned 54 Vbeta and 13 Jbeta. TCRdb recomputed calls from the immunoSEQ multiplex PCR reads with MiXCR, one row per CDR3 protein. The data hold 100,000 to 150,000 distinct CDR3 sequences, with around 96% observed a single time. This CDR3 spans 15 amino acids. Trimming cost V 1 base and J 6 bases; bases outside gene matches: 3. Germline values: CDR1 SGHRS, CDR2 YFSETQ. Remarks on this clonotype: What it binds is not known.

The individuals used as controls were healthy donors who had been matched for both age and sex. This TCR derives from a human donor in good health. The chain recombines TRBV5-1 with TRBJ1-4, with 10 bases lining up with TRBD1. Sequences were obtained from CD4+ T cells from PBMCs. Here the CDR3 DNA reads TGCGCCAGCAGCTTGCGCGGACAGGGGGATGAAAAACTGTTTTTT. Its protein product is CASSLRGQGDEKLFF. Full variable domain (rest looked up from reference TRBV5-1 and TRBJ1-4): KAGVTQTPRYLIKTRGQQVTLSCSPISGHRSVSWYQQTPGQGLQFLFEYFSETQRNKGNFPGRFSGRQFSNSRSEMNVSTLELGDSALYLCASSLRGQGDEKLFFGSGTQLSVL.